These T cell receptor beta chains were read from a single sample in a study of T cell responses to AZD1222 COVID-19 vaccine. The data were produced by immunoSEQ multiplex PCR, yet TCRdb's version contains in-frame clones alone and is incomplete. This table has around 94,000 clones, about 88% appearing once. The specimen was peripheral blood, collected on day 0 of AZD1222 vaccination. The receptors here all came from an adult in good health. Each CDR3 is given with its conserved first and last residue. The D gene is left open where the match is weak. The size field is filled for only some rows; it gives once, few, many or a size class.

D gene: TRBD1; J gene: TRBJ1-5; V gene: TRBV5-1; clone size: .; CDR3 DNA: TGCGCCAGCAGCGAGGACACAGGGGGCAATCAGCCCCAGCATTTT; CDR3 protein: CASSEDTGGNQPQHF
D gene: .; J gene: TRBJ1-1; V gene: TRBV10-3; clone size: .; CDR3 DNA: TGTGCCATCAGCCCGGGACTTGGGGGTGTCACTGAAGCTTTCTTT; CDR3 protein: CAISPGLGGVTEAFF
D gene: .; J gene: TRBJ1-1; V gene: TRBV5-8; clone size: .; CDR3 DNA: TGTGCCAGCACCCTACGCGGGTGGACTGAAGCTTTCTTT; CDR3 protein: CASTLRGWTEAFF
D gene: .; J gene: TRBJ1-1; V gene: TRBV5-1; clone size: few; CDR3 DNA: TGCGCCAGCAGCTTGGCGGTAGGATCGAACACTGAAGCTTTCTTT; CDR3 protein: CASSLAVGSNTEAFF
D gene: .; J gene: TRBJ1-1; V gene: TRBV7-3; clone size: .; CDR3 DNA: TGTGCCAGCAGCTTACGGGGGTTTGTCACTGAAGCTTTCTTT; CDR3 protein: CASSLRGFVTEAFF
D gene: TRBD1; J gene: TRBJ1-4; V gene: TRBV19; clone size: .; CDR3 DNA: TGTGCCAGTAGAAGGGGGCAGAATGAAAAACTGTTTTTT; CDR3 protein: CASRRGQNEKLFF
D gene: .; J gene: TRBJ2-6; V gene: TRBV5-6; clone size: few; CDR3 DNA: TGTGCCAGCAGCCCCGAGGGTGAGCCCGGGGCCAACGTCCTGACTTTC; CDR3 protein: CASSPEGEPGANVLTF
D gene: TRBD2; J gene: TRBJ2-2; V gene: TRBV5-1; clone size: few; CDR3 DNA: TGCGCCAGCGCTTTCTCGGCTAGCGGGAGCACCGGGGAGCTGTTTTTT; CDR3 protein: CASAFSASGSTGELFF
D gene: .; J gene: TRBJ1-1; V gene: TRBV28; clone size: .; CDR3 DNA: TGTGCCAGCAGTTTTGTTACTGAAGCTTTCTTT; CDR3 protein: CASSFVTEAFF
D gene: TRBD1; J gene: TRBJ1-4; V gene: TRBV7-2; clone size: .; CDR3 DNA: TGTGCCAGCAGCATACAGGGGACGGGTGAAAAACTGTTTTTT; CDR3 protein: CASSIQGTGEKLFF
D gene: .; J gene: TRBJ2-1; V gene: TRBV28; clone size: .; CDR3 DNA: TGTGCCAGCAGTTTGAGGCGAAGCTCCTACAATGAGCAGTTCTTC; CDR3 protein: CASSLRRSSYNEQFF
D gene: .; J gene: TRBJ1-6; V gene: TRBV4-2; clone size: .; CDR3 DNA: TGTGCCAGCAGCCCTCGACAGGAATTGAGGTCACCCCTCCACTTT; CDR3 protein: CASSPRQELRSPLHF
D gene: TRBD1; J gene: TRBJ2-3; V gene: TRBV6-2/TRBV6-3; clone size: .; CDR3 DNA: TGTGCCAGCAGTGGGGACAGCAAATTCACAGATACGCAGTATTTT; CDR3 protein: CASSGDSKFTDTQYF
D gene: .; J gene: TRBJ2-2; V gene: TRBV6-5; clone size: .; CDR3 DNA: TGTGCCAGCAGTTACGGCAGCGCAGGGGGGGAGCTGTTTTTT; CDR3 protein: CASSYGSAGGELFF
D gene: .; J gene: TRBJ2-3; V gene: TRBV7-9; clone size: .; CDR3 DNA: TGTGCCAGCAGCTATGGAGTAACAGATACGCAGTATTTT; CDR3 protein: CASSYGVTDTQYF